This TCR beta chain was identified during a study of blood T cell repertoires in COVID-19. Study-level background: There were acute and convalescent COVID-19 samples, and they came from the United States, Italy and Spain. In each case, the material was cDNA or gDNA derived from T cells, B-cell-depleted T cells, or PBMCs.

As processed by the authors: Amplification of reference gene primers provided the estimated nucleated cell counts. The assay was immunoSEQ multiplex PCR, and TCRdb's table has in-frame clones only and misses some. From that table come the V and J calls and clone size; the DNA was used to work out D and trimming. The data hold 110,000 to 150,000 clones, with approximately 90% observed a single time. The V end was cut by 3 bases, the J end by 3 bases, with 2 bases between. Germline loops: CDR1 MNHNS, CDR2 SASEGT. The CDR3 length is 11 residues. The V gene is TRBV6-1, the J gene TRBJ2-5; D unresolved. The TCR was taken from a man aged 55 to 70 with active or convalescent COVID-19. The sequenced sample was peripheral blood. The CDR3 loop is CASSDEETQYF. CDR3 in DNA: TGTGCCAGCAGTGACGAAGAGACCCAGTACTTC.